These 32 T cell receptor beta chains came from one sample sequenced in a study of blood T cell repertoires in COVID-19. Generated by immunoSEQ multiplex PCR, the TCRdb table keeps only in-frame clones and is missing some. The sample has under 65,000 clones, about nine tenths seen once. The sequenced sample was peripheral blood. Receptor source: a woman aged 80 or over with active COVID-19.

The chain joins TRBV6-5 to TRBJ2-1, with a weak D call TRBD2 (5 bases). Per germline, CDR1 MNHEY and CDR2 SVGAGI. V dropped 5 bases and J dropped 4 bases, with 12 bases sitting between them. The CDR3 runs to 14 residues. CDR3 residues: CASSLEVGYNEQFF. DNA for the CDR3: TGTGCCAGCAGTCTGGAGGTGGGTTACAATGAGCAGTTCTTC.

This chain uses TRBV11-2 with TRBJ2-5, with D perhaps matching TRBD1 (6 bases). The germline V gene has CDR1 SGHAT and CDR2 FQNNGV. This CDR3 has 17 residues. The germline V and J ends were trimmed by 3 bases and 5 bases, with 22 bases remaining between them. CDR3 sequence (DNA): TGTGCCAGCAGCTTTCGTCGGCCAGGGGCGACGGGGGAGACCCAGTACTTC. Protein: CASSFRRPGATGETQYF.

This chain uses TRBV11-2 with TRBJ2-2, with D possibly being TRBD2 (6 bases). Trimming removed 5 bases from V and 5 bases from J, with 18 bases in between. This CDR3 has 16 amino acids. Looked up from germline, CDR1 is SGHAT and CDR2 is FQNNGV. The CDR3 spells CASSPLPGVRTGELFF. Written as DNA, the CDR3 is TGTGCCAGCAGCCCCCTCCCGGGGGTAAGGACCGGGGAGCTGTTTTTT.

The rearrangement links TRBV5-6 to TRBJ1-5; D may be TRBD1 (6 bases). From germline, CDR1 is SGHDT and CDR2 YYEEEE. V lost 4 bases, J lost 6 bases, and 14 bases lay in between. CDR3 length: 14 amino acids. The DNA for the CDR3 is TGTGCCAGCAGCCCGAACAGGGAGCTTCAGCCCCAGCATTTT. Translated, it gives CASSPNRELQPQHF.

The J gene is TRBJ1-2, the V gene TRBV28, with a possible D match to TRBD1 (6 bases). Germline V CDR1 and CDR2: MDHEN, SYDVKM. The CDR3 runs to 12 residues. The germline V and J ends were trimmed by 7 bases and 3 bases, with 9 bases remaining between them. In nucleotides, the CDR3 is TGTGCCAGCAAAGAGGGGGACTATGGCTACACCTTC. Its translation: CASKEGDYGYTF.

The chain joins TRBV25-1 to TRBJ2-5, with D unclear. CDR3 length equals 15 residues. V gave up 6 bases and J gave up 3 bases, with 17 bases separating them. The germline V gene encodes CDR1 MGHDK and CDR2 SYGVNS. The CDR3 sequence is CASSLRQTSEETQYF. The CDR3 region has the DNA TGTGCCAGCAGCCTGCGACAAACATCGGAAGAGACCCAGTACTTC.

For the CDR3, the DNA is TGCGCCAGCAATGCGCAGGGTGGAGATTCACCCCTCCACTTT. Amino acids: CASNAQGGDSPLHF. This sequence joins TRBV5-1 and TRBJ1-6; a possible D gene is TRBD1 (5 bases). From germline, CDR1 is SGHRS and CDR2 YFSETQ. The CDR3 has 14 amino acids. Trimming removed 6 bases at V and 8 bases at J, with 15 bases between.

The V and J genes are TRBV28 and TRBJ1-4, with D possibly matching TRBD1 (6 bases). The germline V gene encodes CDR1 MDHEN and CDR2 SYDVKM. CDR3 length: 14 amino acids. Between the trimmed V and J ends, which lost 6 bases and 3 bases, there was a span of 11 bases. The CDR3 coding sequence is TGTGCCAGCAGCCTAGGACAGTCTAATGAAAAACTGTTTTTT. Its translation: CASSLGQSNEKLFF.

This chain joins TRBV5-4 and TRBJ1-1; 8 nucleotides line up with TRBD1. Germline V CDR1 and CDR2: SGHNT, YYREEE (reference sequence). V lost 0 bases and J lost 0; bases outside the gene matches: 4. This CDR3 has 16 residues. The DNA for the CDR3 is TGTGCCAGCAGCTTGGCCGGGACAGGCCTGAACACTGAAGCTTTCTTT. Translated: CASSLAGTGLNTEAFF.

V gene TRBV24-1 combines with J gene TRBJ2-5; D might be TRBD2 (7 bases). V was cut by 8 bases and J by 5 bases, with 11 bases left in between. The germline CDR1 and CDR2 sequences are KGHDR and SFDVKD. This CDR3 has 12 amino acids. The DNA of the CDR3 is TGTGCCACCAATGGGGGGGGCGAGACCCAGTACTTC. Its translation is CATNGGGETQYF.

This clone was counted once. In DNA, the CDR3 is TGTGCCAGCAGTTACTCGACTAGCGGGACCTACAATGAGCAGTTCTTC. Amino acids: CASSYSTSGTYNEQFF. V usage is TRBV6-5 and J usage is TRBJ2-1; 11 bases agree with TRBD2. J was trimmed by 2 bases and V by 0 bases; bases with no gene match: 0. The CDR3 spans 16 residues. Germline CDR1 reads MNHEY; CDR2 reads SVGAGI.

This chain connects TRBV7-6 to TRBJ2-3; 8 positions agree with TRBD2. Germline trimming cut 6 bases from V and 6 bases from J; bases unmatched to any gene: 17. CDR1 is SGHVS and CDR2 is FNYEAQ in the germline V gene. The CDR3 is made up of 17 amino acids. CDR3 region: CASSPPGLGPNKDTQYF. The CDR3 DNA reads TGTGCCAGCAGTCCGCCGGGACTAGGACCGAACAAGGATACGCAGTATTTT.

This chain links TRBV5-1 with TRBJ2-2; D may be TRBD1 (6 bases). Germline lookup yields CDR1 SGHRS and CDR2 YFSETQ. Deletions cut 0 bases from V and 6 bases from J, with 15 bases between. This CDR3 is built from 16 residues. The CDR3 coding sequence is TGCGCCAGCAGCTTGGGAGGGGGTCATAGTTCCGGGGAGCTGTTTTTT. Translating it yields CASSLGGGHSSGELFF.

This clone showed up just once. This chain joins TRBV7-2 and TRBJ1-5, with 8 nucleotides matching TRBD1. CDR1 and CDR2 (germline): SGHTA, FQGNSA. The CDR3 covers 17 residues. The trim removed 1 base at V and 2 bases at J, leaving 7 bases unmatched. The CDR3 coding sequence is TGTGCCAGCAGCTTAGAGGACAGGGTTATAGGCAATCAGCCCCAGCATTTT. Translation: CASSLEDRVIGNQPQHF.

By proportion, this clone is medium-sized. The rearrangement uses TRBV11-2 and TRBJ2-2; D is ambiguous. The germline V and J ends were trimmed by 2 bases and 4 bases, with 8 bases remaining between them. The germline CDR1 and CDR2 sequences are SGHAT and FQNNGV. This CDR3 has 14 residues. CDR3 sequence reads: CASSLLSSTGELFF. CDR3 bases: TGTGCCAGCAGCTTACTTTCTTCCACCGGGGAGCTGTTTTTT.

V is TRBV12-3 or TRBV12-4 and J is TRBJ1-1, with D unresolved. This CDR3 region has 12 residues. V was pared by 7 bases and J by 5 bases, with 11 bases between. The CDR3 sequence: CASTHGWTEAFF. The CDR3 DNA reads TGTGCCAGCACCCACGGTTGGACTGAAGCTTTCTTT.

This clone was found once. This chain links TRBV6-6 with TRBJ1-1, with no clear D. The CDR3 contains 15 residues. The germline V gene has CDR1 MNHNY and CDR2 SVGAGI (reference sequence). The V gene lost 5 bases and the J gene lost 0 bases, with 13 bases spanning the gap. The CDR3 loop reads CASSHRPSLNTEAFF. The CDR3 nucleotides are TGTGCCAGCAGTCACAGACCGAGCTTGAACACTGAAGCTTTCTTT.

The CDR3 loop reads CASSRITAGANVLTF. The CDR3 bases are TGTGCCAGTAGTAGGATAACAGCTGGGGCCAACGTCCTGACTTTC. The chain recombines TRBV19 with TRBJ2-6, with unresolved D. CDR3 length: 15 amino acids. Germline assignment: CDR1 LNHDA and CDR2 SQIVND (reference sequence). Deletions cut 4 bases from V and 2 bases from J, with 9 bases between.

The chain links TRBV5-5 to TRBJ2-7; D gene unclear. CDR1 is SGHKS, CDR2 YYEKEE, per germline (reference sequence). V shed 0 bases and J shed 1 base, with 5 bases lying between them. This CDR3 comprises 13 residues. The CDR3 protein is CASSLGQSYEQYV. In nucleotides, the CDR3 is TGTGCCAGCAGCTTGGGCCAGTCCTACGAGCAGTACGTC.

The CDR3 nucleotides are TGTGCCAGCAGCCTACCCCCTAGCGGGGGAATAGATACGCAGTATTTT. It translates to CASSLPPSGGIDTQYF. The chain couples TRBV6-2 or TRBV6-3 to TRBJ2-3; 10 nucleotides match TRBD2. The CDR3 consists of 16 residues. Germline trimming cut 6 bases from V and 5 bases from J; bases unmatched to any gene: 11. Germline-derived CDR1 and CDR2 are MNHEY and SVGEGT.

This clone was seen just once. The genes are TRBV6-1 and TRBJ2-1; 9 bases are shared with TRBD2. The CDR3 runs 15 residues. Germline CDR1 and CDR2: MNHNS and SASEGT. V lost 2 bases, J lost 4 bases, and 3 bases stayed unmatched. CDR3 sequence reads: CASSESGRSYNEQFF. CDR3 sequence (DNA): TGTGCCAGCAGTGAAAGCGGGAGGTCTTACAATGAGCAGTTCTTC.

This clone was counted a few times. V and J are TRBV19 and TRBJ2-1, with D possibly being TRBD1 (5 bases). Germline V gene sequence: CDR1 LNHDA, CDR2 SQIVND (reference sequence). V lost 11 bases to trimming and J lost 2 bases, with 16 bases between them. The CDR3 is 14 residues long. The CDR3 sequence: CAARAAGPYNEQFF. Here the CDR3 DNA reads TGTGCCGCCAGAGCCGCAGGGCCCTACAATGAGCAGTTCTTC.

Details on this clone: A junction end diverges from the germline sequence, so it may reflect a read error. V usage is TRBV6-1 and J usage is TRBJ2-3; 9 nucleotides agree with TRBD2. Germline values: CDR1 MNHNS, CDR2 SASEGT. The CDR3 is 15 residues long. The CDR3 coding sequence is TGTGCCAGCAGAGAAGCGGGAGGTTCGTCAGATACGCAGTATTTT. Its translation is CASREAGGSSDTQYF.

This clone was counted only a few times. V and J are TRBV6-6 and TRBJ1-1; 9 bases agree with TRBD1. The V gene's germline CDR1 is MNHNY and CDR2 SVGAGI (reference sequence). The CDR3 is 16 residues long. Germline trimming cut 1 base from V and 0 bases from J; bases unmatched to any gene: 3. CDR3 nucleotide sequence: TGTGCCAGCAGTTACTTACAGGGGGCGTTGAACACTGAAGCTTTCTTT. Encoded protein: CASSYLQGALNTEAFF.

This clone was observed a few times. The rearrangement joins TRBV29-1 to TRBJ2-7; 7 bases match TRBD1. The V and J ends lost 8 bases and 2 bases, in that order; junction bases with no gene match: 9. Germline CDR1 reads SQVTM; CDR2 reads ANQGSEA. There are 13 residues in the CDR3. The CDR3 DNA reads TGCAGCATCCGGGACAGCTCGCCCTACGAGCAGTACTTC. It yields the protein CSIRDSSPYEQYF.

The chain links TRBV10-3 to TRBJ2-3; D perhaps matches TRBD1 (6 bases). Germline assignment: CDR1 ENHRY and CDR2 SYGVKD. The CDR3 sequence is 15 residues long. V lost 2 bases, J lost 2 bases, and 11 bases lay in between. Written as DNA, the CDR3 is TGTGCCATCAGTGAGGAACGACAGGTCACAGATACGCAGTATTTT. Translating it yields CAISEERQVTDTQYF.

V and J are TRBV9 and TRBJ1-2; weak D call: TRBD1 (6 bases). Deletions cut 0 bases from V and 6 bases from J, with 12 bases between. The CDR3 has 14 amino acids. CDR1 SGDLS and CDR2 YYNGEE come from the germline V gene. The CDR3 region has the DNA TGTGCCAGCAGCGTAGCGTCAGGGGTCGATGGCTACACCTTC. This codes for CASSVASGVDGYTF.

The chain links TRBV2 to TRBJ2-3; maybe TRBD1 (6 bases). The germline gives CDR1 SNHLY, CDR2 FYNNEI. The V end was cut by 6 bases, the J end by 2 bases, with 12 bases between. The CDR3 consists of 14 residues. The CDR3 DNA reads TGTGCCAGCAGAGGGGACACACTCACAGATACGCAGTATTTT. Translation gives CASRGDTLTDTQYF. The full variable domain, its missing parts supplied by reference TRBV2 and TRBJ2-3, is EPEVTQTPSHQVTQMGQEVILRCVPISNHLYFYWYRQILGQKVEFLVSFYNNEISEKSEIFDDQFSVERPDGSNFTLKIRSTKLEDSAMYFCASRGDTLTDTQYFGPGTRLTVL.

J is TRBJ2-7 and V is TRBV29-1; D is possibly TRBD1 (5 bases). Trimming cost V 7 bases and J 2 bases, with 12 bases left between them. Germline CDR1 and CDR2: SQVTM and ANQGSEA. This CDR3 region has 12 residues. The CDR3 here is CSAEDNTYEQYF. DNA for the CDR3: TGCAGCGCCGAGGACAACACCTACGAGCAGTACTTC.

The V call is TRBV5-1, the J call TRBJ2-1; the match to TRBD1 covers 9 bases. Germline assignment: CDR1 SGHRS and CDR2 YFSETQ. The CDR3 contains 16 residues. J was trimmed by 1 base and V by 3 bases; bases with no gene match: 5. CDR3 sequence (DNA): TGCGCCAGCAGCTGGAGGGGACAGGGATCCTACAATGAGCAGTTCTTC. This gives the protein CASSWRGQGSYNEQFF.

The chain uses TRBV14 and TRBJ1-2, with D perhaps TRBD1 (6 bases). Germline V gives CDR1 SGHDN, CDR2 FVKESK. The germline V and J ends were trimmed by 0 bases and 5 bases, with 16 bases remaining between them. This CDR3 has 16 residues. The CDR3 is CASSQDPTVQGYGYTF. CDR3 bases: TGTGCCAGCAGCCAAGATCCCACAGTCCAGGGGTATGGCTACACCTTC.

The chain uses TRBV28 and TRBJ1-1, with 9 positions matching TRBD1. Trimming at V came to 7 bases and at J to 1 base, leaving 10 bases not matched to a gene. CDR1 is MDHEN, CDR2 SYDVKM, per germline. This CDR3 region has 16 residues. The CDR3 is CASTQDRGAPNTEAFF. CDR3 in DNA: TGTGCCAGCACCCAGGACAGGGGTGCACCGAACACTGAAGCTTTCTTT.